This T cell receptor beta chain was observed in a study of blood T cell repertoires in COVID-19 (dated by TCRdb to the early 2020s). Notes on the research overall: Samples from collaborators originated in the United States, Italy and Spain and spanned both the acute and convalescent phases of COVID-19. The material from the prospective study consisted of cDNA or gDNA derived from T cells, B-cell-depleted T cells, or PBMCs. Subjects who had been exposed to COVID-19, were actively infected with it, or had recovered from it provided the deeply sampled blood TCRbeta repertoires that made up the dataset. The repertoires were released in a freely available public database meant as a resource for research on the immune response to SARS-CoV-2. Samples were obtained from the ongoing ImmuneRACE study (first 160 participants) and from roughly 1,300 subjects provided by 6 global collaborators. Nearly every sample came with metadata listing a de-identified subject ID, COVID-19 status, age in years and sex. HLA class I and class II types, where available, came from metadata supplied by the sample provider rather than from assay-based typing.

According to the germline V gene, CDR1 reads SGHRS and CDR2 reads YFSETQ. Germline trimming amounts to 0 bases on V and 3 bases on J, with 9 as the count of junction bases outside the gene matches. Taken from cysteine to phenylalanine, the CDR3 has 17 residues. Here the CDR3 DNA is all that survives: 51 bases in frame from base 1. At one collaborating source in Seattle, patients were enrolled during active infection and were followed longitudinally through the course of disease. Collaborating institutions collected whole blood in K2EDTA tubes following their own protocols. For TCRbeta analysis, collaborator samples were shipped as frozen whole blood, as isolated PBMCs, or as DNA extracted from either sample type. What the research found in general, with its limitations: Clinical and demographic metadata were provided uncurated, with the amount varying by source and participant.

For this clone: Its antigen has not been determined. No base-level quality is on record; no much larger clone is a single base apart.

The immunoSEQ Assay, a bias-controlled multiplex PCR, was used to amplify TCRbeta CDR3 regions from genomic DNA. On the authors' methods: The number of nucleated cells in each sample was estimated by amplification of reference gene primers within the assay. To quantify the absolute abundance of each unique TCRbeta CDR3 rearrangement, sequence reads were collapsed and filtered. For each sample, productive Simpson clonality was calculated as the square root of Simpson's diversity index across productive rearrangements. The clones in this table, taken by TCRdb from immuneACCESS, are in-frame only. Not every clone is retained; where verified, under half of the shortfall comes from an unresolved V gene, and the cause of the rest is unknown. V, J and clone size are taken as reported in that table, and D and trimming were inferred from the DNA itself. The table for this sample lists just over 250,000 clones; approximately 89% of them were counted only once. Roughly a tenth of the sample is in the top ten clones.

The chain joins TRBV5-1 to TRBJ2-7; TRBD2 agrees with 10 junctional bases. This sequence originates from a woman in her 70s with COVID-19, enrolled during active disease. The sequenced material came from peripheral blood. The nucleotide sequence is given as TGCGCCAGCAGCTTGGGTCCAGCGGGAGGGTTAAGCTACGAGCAGTACTTC. This codes for CASSLGPAGGLSYEQYF.